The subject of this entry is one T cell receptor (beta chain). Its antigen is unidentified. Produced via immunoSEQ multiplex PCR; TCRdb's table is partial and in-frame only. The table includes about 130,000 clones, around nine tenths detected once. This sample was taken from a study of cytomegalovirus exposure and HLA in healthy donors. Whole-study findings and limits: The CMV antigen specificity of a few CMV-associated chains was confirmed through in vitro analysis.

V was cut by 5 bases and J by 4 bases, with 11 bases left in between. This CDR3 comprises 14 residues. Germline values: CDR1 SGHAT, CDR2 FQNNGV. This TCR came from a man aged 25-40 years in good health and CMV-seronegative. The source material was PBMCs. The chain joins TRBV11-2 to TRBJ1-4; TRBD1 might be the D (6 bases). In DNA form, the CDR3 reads TGTGCCAGCAGCCTCAGGGGCTATAATGAAAAACTGTTTTTT. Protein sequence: CASSLRGYNEKLFF.